What follows is one TCR beta chain and its context. From germline, CDR1 is SNHLY and CDR2 FYNNEI. Trimming shortened V by 1 base and J by 4 bases, and 7 bases separated the two germline ends. The CDR3 is made up of 14 amino acids. The data belong to a study of blood T cell repertoires in COVID-19. In the study overall: The United States, Italy and Spain provided the acute and convalescent COVID-19 samples. Sources were T cells, B-cell-depleted T cells, or PBMCs; the material itself was cDNA or gDNA.

Authors' data handling: Amplifying reference gene primers gave estimates of nucleated cell counts. Some clones are missing from TCRdb's copy, which holds only in-frame ones; the method was immunoSEQ multiplex PCR. V and J calls and clone size follow that table, whereas D and trimming were derived from the DNA. The table lists about 69,000 clones, less than 95% of them singletons. The sample consisted of peripheral blood. This chain uses TRBV2 with TRBJ1-4; D ambiguous. This receptor was identified in a woman younger than 35 with acute or convalescent COVID-19. CDR3 region: CASSEEGVNEKLFF. The DNA of the CDR3 is TGTGCCAGCAGTGAAGAGGGAGTTAATGAAAAACTGTTTTTT.